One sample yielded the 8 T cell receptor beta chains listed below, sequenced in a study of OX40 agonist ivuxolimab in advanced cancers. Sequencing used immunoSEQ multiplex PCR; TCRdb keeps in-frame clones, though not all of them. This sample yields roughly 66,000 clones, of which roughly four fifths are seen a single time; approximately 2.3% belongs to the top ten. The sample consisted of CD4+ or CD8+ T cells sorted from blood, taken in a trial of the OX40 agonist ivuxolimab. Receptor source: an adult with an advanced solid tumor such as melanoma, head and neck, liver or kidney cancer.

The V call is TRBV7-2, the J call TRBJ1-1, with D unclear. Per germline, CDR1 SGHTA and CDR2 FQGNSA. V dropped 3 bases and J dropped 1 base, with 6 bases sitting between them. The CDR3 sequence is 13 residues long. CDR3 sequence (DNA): TGTGCCAGCAGCTTGTACCCGAACACTGAAGCTTTCTTT. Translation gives CASSLYPNTEAFF.

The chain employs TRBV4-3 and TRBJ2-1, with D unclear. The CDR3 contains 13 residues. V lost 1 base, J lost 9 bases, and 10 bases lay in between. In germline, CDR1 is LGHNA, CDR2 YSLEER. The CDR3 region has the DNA TGCGCCAGCAGCCAAGTAGACGATAGTGAGCAGTTCTTC. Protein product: CASSQVDDSEQFF.

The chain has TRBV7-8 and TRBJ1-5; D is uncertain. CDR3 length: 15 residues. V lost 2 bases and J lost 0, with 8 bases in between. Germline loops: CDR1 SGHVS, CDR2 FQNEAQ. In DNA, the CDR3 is TGTGCCAGCAGCTTACTACGGATTAGCAATCAGCCCCAGCATTTT. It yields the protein CASSLLRISNQPQHF.

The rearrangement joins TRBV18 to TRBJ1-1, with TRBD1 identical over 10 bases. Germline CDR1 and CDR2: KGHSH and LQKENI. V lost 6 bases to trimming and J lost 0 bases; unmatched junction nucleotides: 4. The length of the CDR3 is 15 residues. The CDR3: CASSPTGGMNTEAFF. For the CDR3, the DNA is TGTGCCAGCTCTCCGACAGGGGGCATGAACACTGAAGCTTTCTTT.

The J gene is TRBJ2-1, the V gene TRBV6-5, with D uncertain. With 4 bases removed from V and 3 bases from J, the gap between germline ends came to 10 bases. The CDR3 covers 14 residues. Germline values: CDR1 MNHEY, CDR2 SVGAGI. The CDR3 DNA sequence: TGTGCCAGCAGTTTATATAGTGACTACAATGAGCAGTTCTTC. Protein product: CASSLYSDYNEQFF.

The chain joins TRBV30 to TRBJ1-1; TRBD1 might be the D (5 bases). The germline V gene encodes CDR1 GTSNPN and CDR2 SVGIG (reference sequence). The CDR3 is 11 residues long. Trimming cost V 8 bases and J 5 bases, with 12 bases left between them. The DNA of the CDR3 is TGTGCCCGGAAATGGGGGACTGAAGCTTTCTTT. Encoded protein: CARKWGTEAFF.

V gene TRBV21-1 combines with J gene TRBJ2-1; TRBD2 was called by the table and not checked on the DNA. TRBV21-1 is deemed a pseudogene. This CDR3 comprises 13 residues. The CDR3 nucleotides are TGTGCCAGCAGCACGCGGGACTACAATGAGCAGTTCTTC. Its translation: CASSTRDYNEQFF.

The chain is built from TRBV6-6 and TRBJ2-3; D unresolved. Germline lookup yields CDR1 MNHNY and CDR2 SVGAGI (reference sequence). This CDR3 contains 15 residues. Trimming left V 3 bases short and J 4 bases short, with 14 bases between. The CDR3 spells CASSYSQVGADTQYF. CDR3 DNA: TGTGCCAGCAGTTATAGTCAGGTCGGCGCAGATACGCAGTATTTT.